These T cell receptor beta chains were read from a single sample in a study of read filtering for tumor transcriptome and immune sequencing. TCRdb reprocessed the reads via MiXCR and lists one record per CDR3 protein. The data show some 41,000 distinct CDR3 sequences, over 10% seen once. Sequenced sample: a population of CD138-negative cells sorted from bone marrow. The receptors were sampled from a donor at least 40 years old with multiple myeloma. Each CDR3 is given with its conserved first and last residue. D genes are given only for firm matches. Some rows mark clone size as missing; the rest say once, few, many or name a class of expanded clone.

d_call	j_call	v_call	clone_size	cdr3_nt	cdr3_aa
TRBD1	TRBJ2-5	TRBV25-1	many	TGTGCCAGCAGTGAATGGACAGGCTTTGGGGAGACCCAGTACTTC	CASSEWTGFGETQYF
TRBD1	TRBJ2-6	TRBV27	few	TGTGCCAGCAGCGACAGGGGGCTCTCTGGGGCCAACGTCCTGACTTTC	CASSDRGLSGANVLTF
.	TRBJ2-1	TRBV11-2	many	TGTGCCAGCAGCCAAGATAGCTTGGAGCAGTTCTTC	CASSQDSLEQFF
.	TRBJ2-3	TRBV18	many	TGTGCCAGCTCACCCGCCCGTAGCACAGATACGCAGTATTTT	CASSPARSTDTQYF
.	TRBJ1-5	TRBV7-9	few	TGTGCCAGCAGCAAAGATACAGGGAGCAATCAGCCCCAGCATTTT	CASSKDTGSNQPQHF
.	TRBJ2-1	TRBV9	many	TGTGCCAGCAGCGTAGGTAAAGGCTCCTACAATGAGCAGTTCTTC	CASSVGKGSYNEQFF
.	TRBJ2-3	TRBV7-8	.	TGTGCCAGCAGCTTAGCCCAGCGCTCAGATACACAGTATTTT	CASSLAQRSDTQYF
.	TRBJ2-1	TRBV14	many	TGTGCCAGCAGCCAAGCGACGGGAGTTTTTAATGAGCAGTTCTTC	CASSQATGVFNEQFF
.	TRBJ1-3	TRBV7-8	many	TGTGCCAGCAGCCCCGGGGGGGGATCTGGAAACACCATATATTTT	CASSPGGGSGNTIYF
TRBD2	TRBJ2-5	TRBV20-1	many	TGCAGTGCTAGAGATCGATTAGCCATCAGCGGGAGGGTGGAGACCCAGTACTTC	CSARDRLAISGRVETQYF
TRBD2	TRBJ2-5	TRBV12-3/TRBV12-4	many	TGTGCCAGCAGTTTTAGCGGGCCACAAGAGACCCAGTACTTC	CASSFSGPQETQYF
TRBD2	TRBJ2-3	TRBV4-1	few	TGCGCCAGCAGCCAAGATGAGTTACTAGCGCCTAGCACAGATACGCAGTATTTT	CASSQDELLAPSTDTQYF
.	TRBJ2-2	TRBV7-9	many	TGTGCCAGCAGCCCGTCGGGCACCGGGGAGCTGTTTTTT	CASSPSGTGELFF
TRBD2	TRBJ2-1	TRBV5-6	many	TGTGCCAGCAGCTCCTTAGCGGGAGTCGCCTACAATGAGCAGTTCTTC	CASSSLAGVAYNEQFF
.	TRBJ2-2	TRBV29-1	many	TGCAGCGGATGGAACGGGGAGCTGTTTTTT	CSGWNGELFF
TRBD1	TRBJ2-2	TRBV19	many	TGTGCCAGTAGTGCCGGACAGGGGGCAGCCACCGGGGAGCTGTTTTTT	CASSAGQGAATGELFF
TRBD1	TRBJ1-1	TRBV5-1	many	TGCGCCAGCAGCTTGGAAGGGGGCAGCACTGAAGCTTTCTTT	CASSLEGGSTEAFF
.	TRBJ1-4	TRBV7-9	many	TGTGCCAGCAGCTTAACGGGAGAAAAACTGTTTTTT	CASSLTGEKLFF
TRBD2	TRBJ2-1	TRBV9	many	TGTGCCAGCAGCCCCGGGGGGGTTTTCGTTGAGCAGTTCTTC	CASSPGGVFVEQFF
TRBD1	TRBJ1-3	TRBV6-6	few	TGTGCCAGCACCTTGCCCGGGACAGGCTCTGGAAACACCATATATTTT	CASTLPGTGSGNTIYF
.	TRBJ2-1	TRBV7-9	.	TGTGCCAGCAGCTCCATCTGGGGGTCTGTAGAGCAGTTGTTC	CASSSIWGSVEQLF
TRBD1	TRBJ2-1	TRBV24-1	many	TGTGCCACCAGTGATTGGGTGACAGGGAGCTCCTACAATGAGCAGTTCTTC	CATSDWVTGSSYNEQFF
.	TRBJ2-7	TRBV4-3	many	TGCGCCAGCAGCCGTGGCCGATTCGAATACGAGCAGTACTTC	CASSRGRFEYEQYF
TRBD2	TRBJ2-6	TRBV7-3	many	TGTGCCAGCAGCTTAACTTTGCGGGAGGGCCTGTCTGGGGCCAACGTCCTGACTTTC	CASSLTLREGLSGANVLTF
TRBD2	TRBJ2-1	TRBV20-1	many	TGCAGTGCTAGCACGGGACTAGCGGGAGGGTCCAATGAGCAGTTCTTC	CSASTGLAGGSNEQFF
.	TRBJ2-7	TRBV29-1	many	TGCAGCGTGAGGACGGAGTACGAGCAGTACTTC	CSVRTEYEQYF
.	TRBJ2-2	TRBV27	.	TGTGCCAGCACCGAGGAACAGACGAACACCGGGGAGCTGTTTTTT	CASTEEQTNTGELFF
.	TRBJ2-1	TRBV6-2/TRBV6-3	.	TGTGCCAGCAACTCCAGGGGACGGAGCCGGGGCTATGAGCAGTTCTTC	CASNSRGRSRGYEQFF
TRBD1	TRBJ2-7	TRBV28	many	TGTGCCAGCAGTCTCACATCCACAGGGGCCGAGCAGTACTTC	CASSLTSTGAEQYF